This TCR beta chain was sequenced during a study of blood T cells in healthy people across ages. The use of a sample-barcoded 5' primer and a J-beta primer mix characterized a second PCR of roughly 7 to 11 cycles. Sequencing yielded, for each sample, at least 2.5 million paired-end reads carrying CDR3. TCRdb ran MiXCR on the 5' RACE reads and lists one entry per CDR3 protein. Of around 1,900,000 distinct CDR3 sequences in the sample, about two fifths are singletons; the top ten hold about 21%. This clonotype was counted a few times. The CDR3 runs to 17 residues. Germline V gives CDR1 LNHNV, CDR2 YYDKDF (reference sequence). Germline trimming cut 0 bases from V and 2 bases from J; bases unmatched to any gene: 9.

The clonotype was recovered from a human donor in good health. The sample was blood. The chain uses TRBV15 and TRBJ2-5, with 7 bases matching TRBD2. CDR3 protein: CATSRDGTAGQQETQYF. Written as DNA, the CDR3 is TGTGCCACCAGCAGAGATGGAACAGCGGGGCAACAAGAGACCCAGTACTTC.